Described below is a single TCR beta chain sequence and its context. This entry comes from a study of blood T cells in healthy people across ages. Combining a sample-barcoded 5' primer with a J-beta primer mix, a second PCR ran for about 7 to 11 cycles. Via MiXCR, TCRdb re-called the 5' RACE reads, giving one row per CDR3 protein. The sample has about 1.8 million distinct CDR3 sequences, 49% seen once; the top ten hold approximately 2.1%. The CDR3 sequence is 17 residues long. The germline V gene encodes CDR1 SGHTA and CDR2 FQGNSA. V shed 1 base and J shed 2 bases, with 18 bases lying between them. The TCR was taken from a woman aged 40 to 50 in good health. V gene TRBV7-2 combines with J gene TRBJ2-7, with D possibly called TRBD1 or TRBD2 (5 bases each). The sample consisted of blood. CDR3 residues: CASSLESSRGVAYEQYF. The CDR3 DNA follows: TGTGCCAGCAGCTTAGAGTCTAGTAGAGGGGTCGCCTACGAGCAGTACTTC. The full variable domain, completed using reference TRBV7-2 and TRBJ2-7, is GAGVSQSPSNKVTEKGKDVELRCDPISGHTALYWYRQSLGQGLEFLIYFQGNSAPDKSGLPSDRFSAERTGGSVSTLTIQRTQQEDSAVYLCASSLESSRGVAYEQYFGPGTRLTVT.